Reported below is one T cell receptor beta chain. The CDR3 is 16 residues long. With 4 bases clipped from V and 3 bases from J, the junction kept 7 bases outside the gene matches. CDR1 and CDR2 (germline): MNHEY, SVGAGI. The data derive from a study of technical replicates of blood from four donors. The protocol was immunoSEQ multiplex PCR, while the TCRdb copy is restricted to in-frame clones and leaves out a portion. The data show some 85,000 clones, about 97% seen once. The material sequenced was T cells isolated from PBMCs. The chain carries TRBV6-5 and TRBJ1-3; 9 nucleotides line up with TRBD1. The sequence was obtained from a human donor in good health. CDR3 sequence reads: CASSSITGGVGNTIYF. The DNA for the CDR3 is TGTGCCAGCAGTTCTATTACAGGGGGCGTTGGAAACACCATATATTTT.